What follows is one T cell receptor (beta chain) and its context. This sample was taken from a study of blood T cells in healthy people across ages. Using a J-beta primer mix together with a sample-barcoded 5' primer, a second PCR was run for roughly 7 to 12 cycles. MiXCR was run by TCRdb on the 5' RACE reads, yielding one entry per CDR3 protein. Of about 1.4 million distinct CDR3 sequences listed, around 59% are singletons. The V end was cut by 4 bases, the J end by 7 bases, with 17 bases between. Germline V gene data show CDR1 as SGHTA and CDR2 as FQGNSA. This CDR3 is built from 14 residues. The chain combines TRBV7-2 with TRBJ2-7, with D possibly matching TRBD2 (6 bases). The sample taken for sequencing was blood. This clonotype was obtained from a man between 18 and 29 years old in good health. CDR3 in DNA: TGTGCCAGCAGCTCCCCGGGACTCGAATTAGAGCAGTACTTC. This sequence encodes CASSSPGLELEQYF.